This note documents a single T cell receptor beta chain sequence. Its matching antigen is unknown. This record comes from a study of cytomegalovirus exposure and HLA in healthy donors. Findings of the study overall: The study listed approximately 170 cytomegalovirus-associated TCR beta chains. A later analysis reportedly found fewer N-insertions in an Asian-associated ancestry cluster than the roughly 700-donor mean. In vitro experiments confirmed that three CMV-associated chains were specific for CMV antigens.

The study ran its PCR with 60 Vbeta and 13 Jbeta primers. Repertoires were generated with immunoSEQ multiplex PCR, while TCRdb's copy carries only in-frame clones and drops some. The data hold 150,000 to 200,000 clones, with roughly 78% observed a single time. The V end lost 4 bases, the J end lost 2 bases, and 9 bases lay between the germline ends. Germline V gives CDR1 SGHRS, CDR2 YFSETQ. The CDR3 loop spans 14 amino acids. The receptor's source is a girl between 5 and 17 years old in good health and CMV-seropositive. Sequencing was done on a sample of PBMCs. This rearrangement joins TRBV5-1 to TRBJ1-4; D not resolved. CDR3 in DNA: TGCGCCAGCAGCGATGGGAGGACTAATGAAAAACTGTTTTTT. Its translation: CASSDGRTNEKLFF.